These 4 T cell receptor beta chains share one sample of origin, sequenced in a study of post-analysis software for immune sequencing data. Whole-study findings and limits: Five TRBV segments, TRBV5-6, TRBV5-1 and TRBV20-1 among them, were found more frequent in patients than controls.

Their antigens are not known. Libraries were made from TCR beta cDNA, and they carried unique molecular identifiers. TCRdb passed the PCR reads through MiXCR, listing each CDR3 protein once. Of about 460,000 distinct CDR3 sequences listed, 40% to 55% are singletons. Sequenced: blood. The receptors shown here come from a girl between 10 and 17 years old with multiple sclerosis.

The chain is built from TRBV28 and TRBJ2-5, with D uncertain. Trimming cost V 10 bases and J 0 bases, with 21 bases left between them. The CDR3 is 16 residues long. Germline V CDR1 and CDR2: MDHEN, SYDVKM. CDR3 sequence (DNA): TGTGCCAACAGCCCACGCGGCAGTCGGGACCAAGAGACCCAGTACTTC. Its protein is CANSPRGSRDQETQYF.

CDR3 residues: CSAGRGGEGYSNQPQHF. The CDR3 nucleotides read TGCAGTGCGGGGCGGGGCGGCGAGGGTTATAGCAATCAGCCCCAGCATTTT. The V gene is TRBV20-1, the J gene TRBJ1-5; tentatively, D is TRBD1 (5 bases). The germline CDR1 and CDR2 sequences are DFQATT and SNEGSKA (reference sequence). Between the trimmed V and J ends, which lost 6 bases and 0 bases, there was a span of 21 bases. This CDR3 has 17 amino acids.

The chain joins TRBV5-6 to TRBJ1-1, with a tentative D call TRBD1 (5 bases). Per germline, CDR1 SGHDT and CDR2 YYEEEE. The CDR3 spans 14 residues. Trimming left V 3 bases short and J 10 bases short, with 19 bases between. CDR3 sequence reads: CASSSSDSPDAAFF. As DNA, the CDR3 is TGTGCCAGCAGCTCATCTGACAGCCCCGACGCAGCTTTCTTT. Combining the CDR3 with reference TRBV5-6 and TRBJ1-1 gives the whole variable domain DAGVTQSPTHLIKTRGQQVTLRCSPKSGHDTVSWYQQALGQGPQFIFQYYEEEERQRGNFPDRFSGHQFPNYSSELNVNALLLGDSALYLCASSSSDSPDAAFFGQGTRLTVV.

This clonotype appeared a few times. V is TRBV12-3 or TRBV12-4 and J is TRBJ2-3, with 8 bases aligning to TRBD2. CDR3 length: 13 amino acids. V was clipped by 6 bases and J by 8 bases; unmatched bases: 7. CDR3 sequence (DNA): TGTGCCAGCAGCGAGACTAGCGAGGGTACGCAGTATTTT. Translated: CASSETSEGTQYF.